A single sample gave rise to the 17 T cell receptor beta chains below, sequenced in a study of blood T cell repertoires in COVID-19 (dated by TCRdb to about 2020). Libraries were made using the immunoSEQ multiplex PCR assay. TCRdb retrieved this table from immuneACCESS and kept in-frame rearrangements only. Not all clones are present; in checked studies, unresolved V genes account for under half, and no reason is known for the remainder. For this sample the table gives a few hundred thousand clones, of which roughly nine tenths were detected only once. Of the sample, 5.5% to 8% is held by the ten largest clones. Sequenced material: peripheral blood. All receptors come from a man aged 55 to 69 with acute or convalescent COVID-19.

The J gene is TRBJ2-7, the V gene TRBV27, with a tentative D call TRBD2 (6 bases). In germline, CDR1 is MNHEY, CDR2 SMNVEV (reference sequence). V gave up 0 bases and J gave up 4 bases, with 10 bases separating them. CDR3 length: 14 amino acids. In nucleotides, the CDR3 is TGTGCCAGCAGTTTATCTGCGGGAAGGTACGAGCAGTACTTC. Translation: CASSLSAGRYEQYF.

The V gene is TRBV7-2, the J gene TRBJ1-6, with D possibly TRBD1 on 6 matching bases. CDR3 length: 16 residues. Germline V gene data show CDR1 as SGHTA and CDR2 as FQGNSA. The V end was cut by 5 bases, the J end by 2 bases, with 13 bases between. The CDR3 loop is CASSPGGAAYNSPLHF. CDR3 sequence (DNA): TGTGCCAGCAGCCCTGGGGGGGCGGCCTATAATTCACCCCTCCACTTT. Combining the CDR3 with reference TRBV7-2 and TRBJ1-6 gives the whole variable domain GAGVSQSPSNKVTEKGKDVELRCDPISGHTALYWYRQSLGQGLEFLIYFQGNSAPDKSGLPSDRFSAERTGGSVSTLTIQRTQQEDSAVYLCASSPGGAAYNSPLHFGNGTRLTVT.

On this clone itself: This same CDR3 is encoded by further DNA sequences in the sample. The V and J genes are TRBV4-3 and TRBJ2-7; D may be TRBD2 (5 bases). The V gene lost 4 bases and the J gene lost 0 bases, with 10 bases spanning the gap. This CDR3 spans 14 amino acids. Germline V CDR1 and CDR2: LGHNA, YSLEER. CDR3 in amino acids: CASSLDYSSYEQYF. The CDR3, as DNA: TGCGCCAGCAGCCTAGACTATAGCTCCTACGAGCAGTACTTC.

This clone came up once. The rearrangement links TRBV6-6 to TRBJ2-3; D unclear. The germline V gene has CDR1 MNHNY and CDR2 SVGAGI (reference sequence). The CDR3 extends over 11 amino acids. Trimming shortened V by 6 bases and J by 6 bases, and 7 bases separated the two germline ends. Written as DNA, the CDR3 is TGTGCCAGCAGGTCCCTCGATACGCAGTATTTT. Its protein is CASRSLDTQYF.

The chain employs TRBV2 and TRBJ2-7; TRBD2 matches at 13 bases. Trimming at V came to 4 bases and at J to 0 bases, leaving 6 bases not matched to a gene. The germline gives CDR1 SNHLY, CDR2 FYNNEI. This CDR3 has 17 residues. In DNA form, the CDR3 reads TGTGCCAGCAGTGGGACTAGCGGGAGAATACGCTCCTACGAGCAGTACTTC. Amino acids: CASSGTSGRIRSYEQYF. The complete variable domain, with remaining parts taken from reference TRBV2 and TRBJ2-7, reads EPEVTQTPSHQVTQMGQEVILRCVPISNHLYFYWYRQILGQKVEFLVSFYNNEISEKSEIFDDQFSVERPDGSNFTLKIRSTKLEDSAMYFCASSGTSGRIRSYEQYFGPGTRLTVT.

V usage is TRBV27 and J usage is TRBJ1-5; D perhaps matches TRBD1 (5 bases). This CDR3 is 14 amino acids long. Germline CDR1 reads MNHEY; CDR2 reads SMNVEV (reference sequence). V lost 6 bases, J lost 0 bases, and 9 bases lay in between. The CDR3 loop is CASRAGNSNQPQHF. DNA of the CDR3: TGTGCCAGCAGGGCAGGGAATAGCAATCAGCCCCAGCATTTT.

The J gene is TRBJ2-7, the V gene TRBV9, with TRBD2 matching 14 bases. Per germline, CDR1 SGDLS and CDR2 YYNGEE. The CDR3 has 15 amino acids. After removal of 2 bases from V and 5 bases from J, the junction contained 3 bases not matched to a gene. The CDR3 DNA reads TGTGCCAGCAGCGTTGGGACTAGCGGGAGTCACGAGCAGTACTTC. It codes for CASSVGTSGSHEQYF.

The chain joins TRBV27 to TRBJ1-2, with D possibly TRBD1 on 5 matching bases. Germline CDR1 and CDR2: MNHEY and SMNVEV (reference sequence). The CDR3 covers 13 residues. Between the trimmed V and J ends, which lost 2 bases and 5 bases, there was a span of 9 bases. CDR3 amino acids: CASSLQGGYGYTF. CDR3 nucleotide sequence: TGTGCCAGCAGTTTACAGGGTGGATATGGCTACACCTTC.

This clone was detected only once. In DNA form, the CDR3 reads TGTGCTAGTGGTTTGGTAATACTCCAGGGCTCTAGCGGCAACAATGAGCAGTTCTTC. This translates into CASGLVILQGSSGNNEQFF. The gene calls are TRBV12-5 and TRBJ2-1; 7 bases match TRBD2. The CDR3 totals 19 residues. Unmatched junction bases numbered 16, after V lost 0 bases and J lost 5 bases. CDR1 is LGHNT and CDR2 is FRNRAP in the germline V gene.

This chain uses TRBV19 with TRBJ1-2, with 8 bases fitting TRBD1. V lost 6 bases to trimming and J lost 4 bases; unmatched junction nucleotides: 10. CDR1 is LNHDA and CDR2 is SQIVND in the germline V gene (reference sequence). CDR3 length: 15 residues. CDR3 protein: CASSPTGARIYGYTF. CDR3 in DNA: TGTGCCAGTAGCCCGACAGGGGCGCGAATCTATGGCTACACCTTC.

J is TRBJ2-3 and V is TRBV18; 7 nucleotides agree with TRBD1. Trimming removed 2 bases from V and 4 bases from J; junction bases left unmatched: 0. The V gene's germline CDR1 is KGHSH and CDR2 LQKENI. This CDR3 has 13 residues. The CDR3 is CASSPGQADTQYF. In nucleotides, the CDR3 is TGTGCCAGCTCACCAGGACAGGCAGATACGCAGTATTTT.

This chain joins TRBV5-1 and TRBJ2-5, with D possibly TRBD2 on 6 matching bases. This CDR3 has 13 amino acids. Deletions cut 7 bases from V and 4 bases from J, with 14 bases between. Germline CDR1 and CDR2: SGHRS and YFSETQ. CDR3 DNA: TGCGCCAGCGGCAGGGTGGGGGGAGAGACCCAGTACTTC. It yields the protein CASGRVGGETQYF.

The table lists this clone with a count of one. V and J are TRBV19 and TRBJ2-3; 7 bases fit TRBD2. This CDR3 contains 16 residues. Germline CDR1 and CDR2: LNHDA and SQIVND (reference sequence). V lost 6 bases to trimming and J lost 0 bases; unmatched junction nucleotides: 9. DNA of the CDR3: TGTGCCAGTAGATTAGCGGGCCCTTCTAGCACAGATACGCAGTATTTT. Translation gives CASRLAGPSSTDTQYF.

The J gene is TRBJ2-2, the V gene TRBV5-1; a weak D match, TRBD2 (5 bases). Germline values: CDR1 SGHRS, CDR2 YFSETQ. The V end lost 7 bases, the J end lost 0 bases, and 16 bases lay between the germline ends. The CDR3 contains 16 residues. This CDR3 reads CASGSVARSNTGELFF. The CDR3 coding sequence is TGCGCCAGCGGTTCGGTAGCGAGATCGAACACCGGGGAGCTGTTTTTT.

The chain recombines TRBV7-3 with TRBJ1-4, with 9 nucleotides matching TRBD1. Germline V lookup: CDR1 SGHTA, CDR2 FQGTGA. The CDR3 contains 13 residues. J was trimmed by 7 bases and V by 5 bases; bases with no gene match: 2. DNA of the CDR3: TGTGCCAGCAGCATGGACAGGGGTGAAAAACTGTTTTTT. This codes for CASSMDRGEKLFF.

The table lists this clone with a few counts. The chain joins TRBV4-2 to TRBJ2-3; 9 bases are a match to TRBD1. Unmatched junction bases numbered 7, after V lost 0 bases and J lost 3 bases. Germline CDR1 is LGHNA and CDR2 is YNFKEQ. The CDR3 runs 17 residues. This CDR3 reads CASSQDGTGGQTDTQYF. In DNA form, the CDR3 reads TGTGCCAGCAGCCAAGATGGAACAGGGGGCCAGACAGATACGCAGTATTTT.

This chain uses TRBV7-8 with TRBJ1-3; D call uncertain. Per germline, CDR1 SGHVS and CDR2 FQNEAQ. With 2 bases removed from V and 0 bases from J, the gap between germline ends came to 5 bases. This CDR3 region has 14 residues. The CDR3 DNA sequence: TGTGCCAGCAGCTTACCCCACTCTGGAAACACCATATATTTT. This translates into CASSLPHSGNTIYF.